These T cell receptor beta chains were read from a single sample in a study of T-cell memory formation after mild COVID-19. In TCRdb, the 5' RACE reads were re-called with MiXCR into one record per CDR3 protein. The repertoire holds 380,000 or so distinct CDR3 sequences, with about an eighth as singletons. Sequencing was done on a sample of PBMCs or a T cell subset sorted from them (not recorded which). The receptors were sampled from a man younger than 35 who had mild COVID-19 (a few samples of this study predate the infection). Cell type and time point are not known. The CDR3 runs from the conserved cysteine through the conserved F or W. D genes are given only for firm matches. Part of the rows lack a size; the others show once, few, many or a class for expanded clones.

TRBV6-6	TRBD1	TRBJ2-1	many	CASSSRDRSYNEQFF	TGTGCCAGCAGTTCCCGGGACAGGTCTTACAATGAGCAGTTCTTC
TRBV6-4	TRBD2	TRBJ2-3	-	CASSPTSRGTDTQYF	TGTGCCAGCAGTCCGACTAGCCGAGGCACAGATACGCAGTATTTT
TRBV6-2/TRBV6-3	TRBD2	TRBJ2-1	-	CASSRLAYNEQFF	TGTGCCAGCAGCAGACTAGCGTACAATGAGCAGTTCTTC
TRBV7-6	-	TRBJ2-2	few	CASSLPSVGTNTGELFF	TGTGCCAGCAGCTTACCGTCGGTGGGAACGAACACCGGGGAGCTGTTTTTT
TRBV9	TRBD1	TRBJ2-4	-	CASSPGTGVSKNIQYF	TGTGCCAGCAGCCCTGGGACAGGAGTATCCAAAAACATTCAGTACTTC
TRBV6-2/TRBV6-3	-	TRBJ2-4	-	CASSYTSRDGIQYF	TGTGCCAGCAGTTACACCTCCAGGGATGGCATTCAGTACTTC
TRBV29-1	-	TRBJ2-2	-	CSVIGNTGELFF	TGCAGCGTTATAGGTAACACCGGGGAGCTGTTTTTT
TRBV7-2	-	TRBJ1-1	few	CASSLNDGTDFF	TGTGCCAGCAGCTTAAACGACGGAACAGATTTCTTT
TRBV7-9	TRBD1	TRBJ2-5	few	CASSLVGQGSSGETQYF	TGTGCCAGCAGCTTAGTGGGACAGGGTTCCTCAGGAGAGACCCAGTACTTC
TRBV7-9	-	TRBJ2-3	many	CASSPGPISTDTQYF	TGTGCCAGCAGCCCTGGTCCCATCAGCACAGATACGCAGTATTTT
TRBV2	-	TRBJ2-5	few	CASSESTSQETQYF	TGTGCCAGCAGTGAGTCGACTAGCCAAGAGACCCAGTACTTC
TRBV19	-	TRBJ2-6	many	CASGPRAGANVLTF	TGTGCCTCGGGCCCCAGGGCTGGGGCCAACGTCCTGACTTTC
TRBV5-1	TRBD1	TRBJ1-3	-	CASSLEGQPYYSGNTIYF	TGCGCCAGCAGCTTGGAGGGACAGCCTTACTACTCTGGAAACACCATATATTTT
TRBV7-2	-	TRBJ1-3	many	CASSLLVRLSGNTIYF	TGTGCCAGCAGCTTATTAGTCCGTCTCTCTGGAAACACCATATATTTT
TRBV19	TRBD2	TRBJ2-3	few	CAVGGSSTDTQYF	TGTGCCGTGGGAGGGAGCAGCACAGATACGCAGTATTTT
TRBV12-3/TRBV12-4	TRBD2	TRBJ2-7	-	CASSRTSSPSEQYF	TGTGCCAGCAGTCGGACTAGCTCCCCCAGTGAGCAGTACTTC
TRBV6-1	-	TRBJ1-4	few	CASSEGTSSNEKLFF	TGTGCCAGCAGTGAAGGAACTAGTTCTAATGAAAAACTGTTTTTT
TRBV6-5	TRBD2	TRBJ2-5	-	CASSYSVAGVAETQYF	TGTGCCAGCAGTTACTCTGTGGCGGGGGTAGCGGAGACCCAGTACTTC
TRBV6-2/TRBV6-3	-	TRBJ1-5	few	CASSSTRTPQHF	TGTGCCAGCAGTTCGACTCGGACGCCCCAGCATTTT
TRBV7-6	-	TRBJ1-1	few	CASSWRADTEAFF	TGTGCCAGCAGCTGGAGGGCGGACACTGAAGCTTTCTTT
TRBV6-5	-	TRBJ2-3	few	CASSTHRGGTDTQYF	TGTGCCAGCAGTACCCACAGGGGAGGGACAGATACGCAGTATTTT
TRBV2	-	TRBJ2-4	-	CASSGASIQYF	TGTGCCAGCTCCGGGGCCAGCATTCAGTACTTC
TRBV11-2	-	TRBJ2-3	-	CASSPRSDTQYF	TGTGCCAGCAGCCCCCGATCGGATACGCAGTATTTT
TRBV5-1	TRBD2	TRBJ2-5	-	CASSFRLAGEETQYF	TGCGCCAGCAGCTTCAGACTAGCGGGGGAAGAGACCCAGTACTTC
TRBV4-1	-	TRBJ2-2	-	CASSQEENTGELFF	TGCGCCAGCAGCCAAGAGGAAAACACCGGGGAGCTGTTTTTT
TRBV20-1	-	TRBJ2-5	many	CSARDLGGWETQYF	TGCAGTGCTAGAGATCTGGGGGGCTGGGAGACCCAGTACTTC
TRBV7-9	-	TRBJ1-4	many	CASSFSAGVGEKLFF	TGTGCCAGCAGCTTCAGCGCAGGGGTCGGTGAAAAACTGTTTTTT
TRBV29-1	-	TRBJ2-2	-	CSVVVGADGELFF	TGCAGCGTTGTCGTAGGGGCTGACGGGGAGCTGTTTTTT
TRBV29-1	-	TRBJ2-7	many	CSVEESAEGTEQYF	TGCAGCGTTGAAGAGTCGGCCGAGGGGACCGAGCAGTACTTC
TRBV5-5	TRBD1	TRBJ2-3	many	CASSLSGQGGTDTQYF	TGTGCCAGCAGCTTGAGCGGACAGGGCGGCACAGATACGCAGTATTTT
TRBV20-1	TRBD1	TRBJ1-2	few	CSATMTGAYGYTF	TGCAGTGCTACCATGACAGGGGCCTATGGCTACACCTTC
TRBV30	TRBD2	TRBJ2-5	few	CAPERLAGRLGAQYF	TGTGCCCCCGAGAGGCTAGCGGGGCGGCTAGGGGCCCAGTACTTC
TRBV5-1	-	TRBJ1-2	-	CASTPDRITNYGYTF	TGCGCCAGCACCCCTGACAGGATTACTAACTATGGCTACACCTTC
TRBV4-2	-	TRBJ1-1	-	CASSQELTVNTEAFF	TGTGCCAGCAGCCAGGAGCTGACAGTGAACACTGAAGCTTTCTTT
TRBV12-3/TRBV12-4	TRBD1	TRBJ1-5	-	CASSLVGQGVKPQHF	TGTGCCAGCAGTTTAGTCGGACAGGGGGTAAAGCCCCAGCATTTT
TRBV7-2	-	TRBJ1-5	few	CASSLVAGPAGQPQHF	TGTGCCAGCAGCCTGGTAGCCGGGCCCGCGGGGCAGCCCCAGCATTTT
TRBV6-4	TRBD2	TRBJ2-2	-	CASNEAGANTGELFF	TGTGCCAGCAATGAGGCGGGGGCGAACACCGGGGAGCTGTTTTTT